One T cell receptor beta chain is described in this entry. The data belong to a study of blood T cell repertoires in COVID-19. V was pared by 7 bases and J by 5 bases, with 14 bases between. CDR3 length: 13 amino acids. Germline CDR1 and CDR2: LGHDT and YNNKEL (reference sequence). Authors' analysis steps: Using reference gene primer amplification, nucleated cell counts were estimated. Using immunoSEQ multiplex PCR, the repertoire was profiled, and TCRdb retains in-frame clones only, with some absent. V and J calls and clone size are those listed in that table; D and trimming were worked out from the DNA. The table shows around 220,000 clones, with 79% occurring only once.

Sequencing was performed on peripheral blood. This clonotype was obtained from a woman aged 40-49 years with active or convalescent COVID-19. The chain joins TRBV3-1 (or the pseudogene TRBV3-2) to TRBJ1-1, with a tentative D call TRBD1 (5 bases). CDR3 sequence (DNA): TGTGCCAGCACCGCCCCTGGGGCGACTGAAGCTTTCTTT. As protein: CASTAPGATEAFF.